This T cell receptor beta chain was recorded in a study of OX40 agonist ivuxolimab in advanced cancers. Study in general: Melanoma, hepatocellular carcinoma, head and neck or renal cell cancer occurred in dose-escalation patients. Study-wide points: Compared with others, partial responders at 0.1-3.0 mg/kg displayed clonal expansion among the lowest. At 0.1 to 3.0 mg/kg, clonal expansion of CD4+ and CD8+ blood T cells had occurred by week 6.

Comments on this clone: Antigen: not known.

TCRdb's copy holds only in-frame clones and misses some; the assay was immunoSEQ multiplex PCR. The sample carries approximately 35,000 clones, roughly four fifths recorded once. V lost 2 bases, J lost 2 bases, and 4 bases stayed unmatched. The CDR3 is made up of 15 amino acids. Germline V gives CDR1 KGHSH, CDR2 LQKENI. This clonotype was sampled from an adult with an advanced solid tumor such as melanoma, head and neck, liver or kidney cancer. The sequencing used CD4+ or CD8+ T cells sorted from blood, collected in a trial of the OX40 agonist ivuxolimab. The chain couples TRBV18 to TRBJ1-2; 8 bases match TRBD1. CDR3 nucleotide sequence: TGTGCCAGCTCACCAAGGGACAGGCACAACTATGGCTACACCTTC. This sequence encodes CASSPRDRHNYGYTF.